This T cell receptor (beta chain) was recorded in a study of T cell responses to AZD1222 COVID-19 vaccine. Between the trimmed V and J ends, which lost 5 bases and 6 bases, there was a span of 18 bases. Per the germline V gene, CDR1 is SGHRS and CDR2 is YFSETQ. CDR3 length equals 15 residues. Concerning this clone itself: Antigen: not known.

Sequenced by immunoSEQ multiplex PCR; TCRdb stores in-frame clones only, minus some. This table holds 54,000 or so clones, 75% to 90% found once. Study-level results: Reportedly, nearly half the spike-specific TCRs target unmutated variant regions.

The receptor was derived from an adult in good health. J is TRBJ2-1 and V is TRBV5-1; D may correspond to TRBD1 or TRBD2 (5 bases each). Sequencing used peripheral blood, obtained on day 0 of AZD1222 vaccination. The CDR3 sequence is CASRAGTDLSNEQFF. The CDR3 DNA follows: TGCGCCAGCAGAGCCGGGACCGACTTGTCCAATGAGCAGTTCTTC.